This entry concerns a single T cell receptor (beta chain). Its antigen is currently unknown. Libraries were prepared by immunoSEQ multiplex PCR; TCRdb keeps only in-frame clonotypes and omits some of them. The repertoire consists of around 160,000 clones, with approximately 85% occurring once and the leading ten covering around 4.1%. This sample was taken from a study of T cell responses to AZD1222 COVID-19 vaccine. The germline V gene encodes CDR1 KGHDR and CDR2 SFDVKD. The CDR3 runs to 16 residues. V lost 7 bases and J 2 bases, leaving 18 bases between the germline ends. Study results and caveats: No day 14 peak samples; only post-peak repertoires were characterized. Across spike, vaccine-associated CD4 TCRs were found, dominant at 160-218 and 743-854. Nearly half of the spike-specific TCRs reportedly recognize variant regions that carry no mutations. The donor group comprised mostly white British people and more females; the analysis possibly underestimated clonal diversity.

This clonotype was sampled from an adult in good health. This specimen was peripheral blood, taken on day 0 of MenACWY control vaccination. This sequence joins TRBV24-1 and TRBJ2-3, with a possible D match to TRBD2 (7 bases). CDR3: CATSLGSGGATDTQYF. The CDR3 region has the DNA TGTGCCACCAGCCTTGGGTCTGGGGGGGCCACAGATACGCAGTATTTT.